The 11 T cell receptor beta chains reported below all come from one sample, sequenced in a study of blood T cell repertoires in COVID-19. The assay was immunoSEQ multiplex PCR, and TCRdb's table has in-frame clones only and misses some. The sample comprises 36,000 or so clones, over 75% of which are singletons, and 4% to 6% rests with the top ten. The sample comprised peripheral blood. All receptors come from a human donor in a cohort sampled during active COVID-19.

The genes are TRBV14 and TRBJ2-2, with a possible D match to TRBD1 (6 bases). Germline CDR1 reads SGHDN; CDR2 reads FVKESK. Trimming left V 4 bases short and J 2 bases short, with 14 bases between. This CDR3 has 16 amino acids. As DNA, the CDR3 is TGTGCCAGCAGCCGTCCGGGGACAACAAACACCGGGGAGCTGTTTTTT. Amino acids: CASSRPGTTNTGELFF. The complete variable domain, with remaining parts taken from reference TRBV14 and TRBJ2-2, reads EAGVTQFPSHSVIEKGQTVTLRCDPISGHDNLYWYRRVMGKEIKFLLHFVKESKQDESGMPNNRFLAERTGGTYSTLKVQPAELEDSGVYFCASSRPGTTNTGELFFGEGSRLTVL.

The chain's CDR3 is CSASPLAGRGEQYF. The CDR3 coding sequence is TGCAGTGCTAGTCCCCTAGCGGGACGGGGCGAGCAGTACTTC. The chain uses TRBV20-1 and TRBJ2-7, with 9 bases matching TRBD2. CDR3 length: 14 residues. Germline assignment: CDR1 DFQATT and CDR2 SNEGSKA (reference sequence). Losses at the gene ends were 3 bases for V and 6 bases for J; bases not matched to a gene: 9.

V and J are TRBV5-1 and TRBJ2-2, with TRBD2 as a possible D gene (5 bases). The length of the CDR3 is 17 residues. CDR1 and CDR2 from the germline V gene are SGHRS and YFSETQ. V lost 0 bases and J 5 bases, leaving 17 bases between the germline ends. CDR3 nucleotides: TGCGCCAGCAGCTTGGGTACGGCGGGCCTAGGGACCGGGGAGCTGTTTTTT. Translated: CASSLGTAGLGTGELFF.

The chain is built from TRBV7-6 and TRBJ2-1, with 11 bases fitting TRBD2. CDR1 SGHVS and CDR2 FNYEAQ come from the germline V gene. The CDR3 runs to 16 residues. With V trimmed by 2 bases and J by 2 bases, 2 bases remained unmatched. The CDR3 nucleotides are TGTGCCAGCAGCTTAATTAGCGGGAGGGCCTACAATGAGCAGTTCTTC. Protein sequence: CASSLISGRAYNEQFF.

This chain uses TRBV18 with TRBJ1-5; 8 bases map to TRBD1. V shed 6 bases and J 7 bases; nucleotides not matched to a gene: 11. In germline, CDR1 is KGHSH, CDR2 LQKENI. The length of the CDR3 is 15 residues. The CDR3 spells CASSPGGLGNQPQHF. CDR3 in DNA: TGTGCCAGCTCCCCAGGGGGCCTCGGAAACCAGCCCCAGCATTTT.

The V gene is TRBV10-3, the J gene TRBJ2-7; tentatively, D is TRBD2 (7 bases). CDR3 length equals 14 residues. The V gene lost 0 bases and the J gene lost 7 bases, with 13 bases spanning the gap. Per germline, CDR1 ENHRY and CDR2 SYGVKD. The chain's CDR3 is CAISESRGAGEQYF. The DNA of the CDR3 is TGTGCCATCAGTGAGTCACGGGGGGCTGGGGAGCAGTACTTC.

DNA of the CDR3: TGTGCCAGCAGTGATAGGCGACTGGCCGGTGAGCAGTTCTTC. Residues: CASSDRRLAGEQFF. This sequence joins TRBV2 and TRBJ2-1; D gene unclear. Germline CDR1 SNHLY, CDR2 FYNNEI. This CDR3 is built from 14 residues. V was shortened by 3 bases and J by 9 bases, with 15 bases between the two germline ends.

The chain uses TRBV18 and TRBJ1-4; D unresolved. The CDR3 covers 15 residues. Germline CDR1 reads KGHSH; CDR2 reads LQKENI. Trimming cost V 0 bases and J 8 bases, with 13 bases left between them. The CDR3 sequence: CASSPPQTTREKLFF. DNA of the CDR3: TGTGCCAGCTCACCACCGCAGACAACTAGGGAAAAACTGTTTTTT.

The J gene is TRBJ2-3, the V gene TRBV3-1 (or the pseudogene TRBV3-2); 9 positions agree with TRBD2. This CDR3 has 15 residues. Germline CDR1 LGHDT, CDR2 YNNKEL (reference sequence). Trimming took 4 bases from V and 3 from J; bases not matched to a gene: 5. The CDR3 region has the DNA TGTGCCAGCAGCCTGCGGGGGGGCTCGACAGATACGCAGTATTTT. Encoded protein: CASSLRGGSTDTQYF.

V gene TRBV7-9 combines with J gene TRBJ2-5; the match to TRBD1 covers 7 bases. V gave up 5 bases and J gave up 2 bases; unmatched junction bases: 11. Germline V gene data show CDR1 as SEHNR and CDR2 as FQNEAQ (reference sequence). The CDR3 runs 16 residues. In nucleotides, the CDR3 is TGTGCCAGCAGCCCCCCCTTACAGGGGCGGCAAGAGACCCAGTACTTC. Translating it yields CASSPPLQGRQETQYF.

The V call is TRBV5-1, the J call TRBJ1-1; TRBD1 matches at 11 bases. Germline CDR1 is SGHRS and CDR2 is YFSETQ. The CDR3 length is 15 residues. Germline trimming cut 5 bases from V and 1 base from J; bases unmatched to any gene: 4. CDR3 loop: CASRGQGASNTEAFF. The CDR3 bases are TGCGCCAGCAGAGGACAGGGGGCTTCGAACACTGAAGCTTTCTTT. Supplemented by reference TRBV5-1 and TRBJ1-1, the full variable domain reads KAGVTQTPRYLIKTRGQQVTLSCSPISGHRSVSWYQQTPGQGLQFLFEYFSETQRNKGNFPGRFSGRQFSNSRSEMNVSTLELGDSALYLCASRGQGASNTEAFFGQGTRLTVV.